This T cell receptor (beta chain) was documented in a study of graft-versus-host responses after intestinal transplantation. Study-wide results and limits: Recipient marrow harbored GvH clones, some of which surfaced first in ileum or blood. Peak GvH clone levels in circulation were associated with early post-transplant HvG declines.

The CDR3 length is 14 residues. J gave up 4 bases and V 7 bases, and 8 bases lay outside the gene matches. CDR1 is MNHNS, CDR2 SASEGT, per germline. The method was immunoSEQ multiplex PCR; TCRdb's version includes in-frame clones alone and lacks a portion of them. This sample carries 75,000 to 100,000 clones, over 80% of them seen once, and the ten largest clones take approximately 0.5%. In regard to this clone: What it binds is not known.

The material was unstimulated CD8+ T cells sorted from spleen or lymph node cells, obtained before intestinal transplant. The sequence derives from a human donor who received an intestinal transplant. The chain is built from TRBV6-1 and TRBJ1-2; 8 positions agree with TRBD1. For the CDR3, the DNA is TGTGCCAGCAAAAATCGGGGACAGGTCTATGGCTACACCTTC. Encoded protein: CASKNRGQVYGYTF.